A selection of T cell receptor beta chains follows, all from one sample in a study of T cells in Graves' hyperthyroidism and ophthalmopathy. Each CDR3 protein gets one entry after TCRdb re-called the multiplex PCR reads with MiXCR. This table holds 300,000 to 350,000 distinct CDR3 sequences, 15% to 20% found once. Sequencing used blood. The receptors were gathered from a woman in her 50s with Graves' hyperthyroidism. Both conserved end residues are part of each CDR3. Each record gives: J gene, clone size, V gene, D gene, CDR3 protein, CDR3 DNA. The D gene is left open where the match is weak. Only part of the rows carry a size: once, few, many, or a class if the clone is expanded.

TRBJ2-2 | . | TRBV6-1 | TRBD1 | CASSPPRGGGTGELFF | TGTGCCAGCAGTCCACCCCGAGGGGGCGGCACCGGGGAGCTGTTTTTT
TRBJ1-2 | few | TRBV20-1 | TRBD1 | CSARNRDRGLVSGGYTF | TGCAGTGCTAGAAATCGGGACAGGGGGTTAGTGTCAGGTGGCTACACCTTC
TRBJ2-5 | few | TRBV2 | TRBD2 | CASIPGLVQETQYF | TGTGCCAGCATCCCGGGACTAGTACAAGAGACCCAGTACTTC
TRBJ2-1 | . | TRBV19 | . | CASKPGAGPPYNEQFF | TGTGCCAGTAAACCCGGCGCGGGCCCACCCTACAATGAGCAGTTCTTC
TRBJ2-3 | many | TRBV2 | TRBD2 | CAREPGLAQDTQYF | TGTGCCAGGGAACCGGGACTAGCCCAAGATACGCAGTATTTT
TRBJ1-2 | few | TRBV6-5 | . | CASSLQGWEGYTF | TGTGCCAGCAGCTTACAGGGATGGGAAGGTTACACCTTC
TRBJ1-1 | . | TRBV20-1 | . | CSASLLYTEAFF | TGCAGTGCTAGTCTATTATACACTGAAGCTTTCTTT
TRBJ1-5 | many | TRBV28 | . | CASSLFLRGWSNQPQHF | TGTGCCAGCAGTTTATTTTTGAGGGGTTGGAGCAATCAGCCCCAGCATTTT
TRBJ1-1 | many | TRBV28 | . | CASREDTMNTEAFF | TGTGCCAGCAGGGAGGACACGATGAACACTGAAGCTTTCTTT
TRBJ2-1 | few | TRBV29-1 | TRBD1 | CSVEDWGQSYNEQFF | TGCAGCGTTGAAGATTGGGGACAGTCCTACAATGAGCAGTTCTTC
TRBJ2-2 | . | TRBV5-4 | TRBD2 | CASSPRTSRNTGELFF | TGTGCCAGCAGCCCCAGGACTAGCAGAAACACCGGGGAGCTGTTTTTT
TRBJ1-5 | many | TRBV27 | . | CASSLVGQPQHF | TGTGCCAGCAGTTTAGTGGGTCAGCCCCAGCATTTT
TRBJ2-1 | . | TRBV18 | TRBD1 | CASSPAAGTGGYNEQFF | TGTGCCAGCTCACCGGCGGCCGGGACAGGGGGCTACAATGAGCAGTTCTTC
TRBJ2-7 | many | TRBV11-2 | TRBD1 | CASSPRGTGILREQYF | TGTGCCAGCAGCCCGAGGGGGACAGGGATATTACGCGAGCAGTACTTC
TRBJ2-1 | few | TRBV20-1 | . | CSAREPGGSYNEQFF | TGCAGTGCTAGAGAACCGGGGGGCAGCTACAATGAGCAGTTCTTC
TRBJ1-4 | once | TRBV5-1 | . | CASSTSSGSFNEKLFF | TGCGCCAGCAGTACCTCCAGTGGGTCGTTTAATGAAAAACTGTTTTTT
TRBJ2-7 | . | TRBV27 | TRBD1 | CASSSRDRATYEQYF | TGTGCCAGCAGTTCCCGGGACAGGGCCACCTACGAGCAGTACTTC
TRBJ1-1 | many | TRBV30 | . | CAWSGQGLTEAFF | TGTGCCTGGAGTGGGCAGGGACTTACTGAAGCTTTCTTT
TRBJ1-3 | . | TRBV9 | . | CASSVAGDGRNTIYF | TGTGCCAGCAGCGTAGCTGGGGACGGACGGAACACCATATATTTT